A single T cell receptor beta chain is shown here with its context. Its binding antigen is unknown. Qualities for individual bases were not recorded, and no much larger clone is one base off. The data derive from a study of cytomegalovirus exposure and HLA in healthy donors (TCRdb year 2017). Describing the broader study: In an earlier analysis of 587 of the donors, around 300 Gb of sequence data and approximately 120 million unique TCR beta sequences from about 180 million T cells were reported. A later genetic analysis used genome-wide SNP genotypes for 398 of the 666 donors, treating that subset as a discovery cohort. To study patterns of TCR occurrence, a later analysis re-analyzed previously published TCR beta repertoires from 550 to 800 donors and added high-resolution HLA genotyping. High-throughput TCR immunosequencing, statistical association of individual TCRs with disease status, and machine learning were combined to predict cytomegalovirus infection status. Rather than drawing on any new phenotypic data, the later analysis identified candidate immune exposures from TCR beta sequences and the way those sequences occurred across donors. About five DR-DQ haplotypes were treated as single units for association and clustering because of strong linkage in the cohort. Donor age, sex, ethnicity and CMV serostatus were collected together with the repertoire data. The T cell repertoires of 666 subjects were profiled by immunosequencing and related to cytomegalovirus serostatus. Of the 300 to 500 genotyped donors, 75% to 85% were placed in the genetic ancestry cluster associated with self-reported Caucasian donors. HLA typing covered class I and class II loci at four-digit resolution. Along with the roughly 710-subject first cohort, a separate validation cohort of over a hundred different subjects was used. Among about 370 genotyped donors of the cohort, an average of around 220,000 unique TCR beta nucleotide sequences was sequenced per donor, of which roughly 18% were non-productive. Every repertoire in the discovery cohort had been generated on one and the same sequencing platform. The number of donors typed differed by locus, with roughly 620-630 for A, B, C, DRB1 and DQB1, roughly 520 for DQA1, over 600 for DPA1, and around 450 for DPB1. The study aimed to test whether cataloging public T cell receptors could reveal signatures of past pathogen exposure. An earlier analysis of approximately 630 of the donors applied high-throughput TCR beta sequencing to assess whether each TCR beta V gene segment acted as functional or pseudogenic. Roughly 300 gigabases of sequencing data and approximately 85 million unique TCR sequences were included in an early release covering about 620 HLA-typed donors. Study-wide conclusions, independent of this receptor: In a later genetic analysis, a missense DCLRE1C variant was associated with V-gene and J-gene trimming of TCR beta chains, and the association was replicated in an independent cohort. In an earlier analysis of some 640 of the donors, most TCR beta V segments were observed in productive rearrangements about 87% or about 30% of the time, broadly matching IMGT annotations. The classifier was reported to diagnose cytomegalovirus status with high specificity and sensitivity in both the original cohort and the validation cohort. Some IMGT-functional V segments, including TRBV6-2 and TRBV6-3, could not be told apart with the 87-base-pair reads, so those segments were excluded. Strong co-occurrence of HLA alleles, especially DR and DQ, made assigning TCR associations to individual alleles difficult. Because HLA typing was missing for some donors at each locus, association tests included only the typed subset. A further reported finding was that TCR beta sequences accurately predicted the HLA-A and HLA-B alleles for most subjects in the first cohort. A later analysis reported that several top co-occurrence clusters appeared linked to parvovirus B19, influenza, CMV and Epstein-Barr virus. This cohort had only TCR beta chains sequenced, and the lack of alpha or paired-chain data limited which features could be detected. For the cohort, immune exposure information was limited to CMV serostatus. According to the authors, the approach could potentially be generalized to other disease states and immunological phenotypes. Specific HLA alleles were associated with 15,000 to 20,000 TCR beta sequences at a false discovery rate of 0.05 in a later analysis. The study gave a list of some 150 TCR beta chains associated with cytomegalovirus. Correlated functional status among segregating V segments might reflect linkage disequilibrium, but an unknown experimental factor could not be ruled out. Most TCR sequences were observed very rarely across donors, whereas some public TCRs were present in many individuals. About 17 rarely observed V segments, including chromosome 9 orphons, were excluded from the earlier analysis of several hundred of the donors because counts were too low. Presence/absence analyses assumed roughly uniform sequencing depth across donors, an assumption that may not hold. A later analysis found that HLA-associated TCR beta chains were more clonally expanded and had lower generation probabilities than equally common non-associated chains. According to a later analysis, TCR association rates differed among HLA loci, with DRB1 alleles showing the most associated TCRs and HLA-C alleles showing the fewest. In vitro tests confirmed that a few of the cytomegalovirus-associated TCR beta chains recognize cytomegalovirus antigens. Compared with the roughly 600-donor mean, donors in an Asian-associated ancestry cluster had fewer N-insertions in productive TCRs, according to a later genetic analysis. A cluster of highly shared sequence variants was judged likely to be a technical artifact of the sequencing pipeline. A later analysis found that most CMV-associated TCR beta chains appeared HLA-restricted, with HLA associations seemingly driven largely by CMV exposure.

CDR1 and CDR2 are drawn from the germline V gene: SGHTA, FQGNSA. At the junction V is shortened by 5 bases and J by 6 bases; bases outside the gene matches: 8. The CDR3 runs 15 amino acids, cysteine and phenylalanine included. CDR3 DNA only is kept here, 45 bases in frame from base 1. The cohort consisted of approximately 670 healthy bone marrow donors. All cohort members were sampled while nominally healthy, although unrecorded immune exposures were likely present. The donor tested CMV seronegative, placing the donor among the 350 or so seronegative members of the cohort. A peripheral blood sample was provided by each donor, and peripheral blood mononuclear cells were used for TCR beta sequencing. Genomic DNA extraction from the blood cell samples was performed with the Qiagen DNeasy Blood Extraction Kit. The method was the immunoSEQ multiplex PCR assay. For the multiplex PCR, a mixture combining 60 forward primers for TCR Vbeta segments and 13 reverse primers for TCR Jbeta segments was used. A multiplex PCR assay on genomic DNA amplified the CDR3 region of rearranged TCR beta genes. On the Illumina HiSeq System, the amplified TCR beta libraries were sequenced as 87-base-pair reads. In the authors' own workflow: In a later analysis, roughly 80 million unique TCR beta chains were counted across the approximately 670 repertoires, and approximately 11 million of these chains were shared by at least two donors. To remove PCR and sequencing errors, raw reads were error-corrected and collapsed into unique sequences using a nearest-neighbor algorithm that merged closely related sequences. To assign V, D and J gene segments, CDR3 sequences were aligned to IMGT reference sequences. Each retained sequence needed at least a six-nucleotide match to both a V gene segment and a J gene segment. Rearrangements were classified as productive when the CDR3 lacked stop codons and remained in frame with V and J, and all other rearrangements were classified as non-productive. Following IMGT convention, CDR3 was defined as the stretch from the second conserved V-encoded cysteine to the conserved J-encoded phenylalanine. The earlier analysis of 587 of the donors excluded any sequence lacking an unambiguous match to a single V gene segment. In an earlier analysis of about 590 of the donors, a V segment was called functional when productive rearrangements were above 56.7%, and segregating when the standard deviation between donors exceeded 5%. A statistical classification framework was built to diagnose cytomegalovirus status from the catalog of TCR beta chain sequences. V and J gene assignment, in a later analysis, came from comparing TCR nucleotide sequences with IMGT/GENE-DB human TR gene sequences. Using the TCRdist pipeline, a later analysis assigned CDR3 sequences along with most-parsimonious VDJ recombination scenarios. A later analysis defined each TCR beta chain by its CDR3 amino acid sequence plus V-gene family, and excluded reads lacking a unique V-gene family. A later analysis removed 592 highly shared, low-generation-probability nucleotide sequences to deal with suspected cross-contamination and a sequencing artifact. In a later analysis, a clonal expansion index for each public chain was calculated from normalized within-repertoire ranks of inferred template counts. Generation probabilities in a later analysis came from a VDJ recombination model fitted to out-of-frame rearrangements, and those results were checked against IGoR. A later analysis scored TCR-TCR, TCR-HLA and TCR-CMV co-occurrence with hypergeometric tests, applying a repertoire-size bias correction to TCR pairs. To estimate false discovery rates, a later analysis permuted the HLA or CMV assignments 20 times. In a later analysis, co-occurring TCRs were grouped using DBSCAN, with TCRdist sequence similarity added in when clustering inside HLA-allele-positive subsets. Co-occurrence clustering excluded repertoires with fewer than 30,000 or more than 120,000 public chains, plus five with anomalous nucleotide sharing. Not all clones reach the TCRdb copy of this immuneACCESS table, which keeps in-frame sequences only. Checked studies attribute under half of the gap to unresolved V genes and leave the rest unexplained. Clone size and V and J calls were adopted from that table, with D and trimming inferred from the DNA. For this sample there are roughly 130,000 clones; around three quarters appear just once. The top ten hold 1% of the sample.

The sample consisted of PBMCs. The V and J genes are TRBV7-2 and TRBJ2-3; the central 10 bases match TRBD2. The TCR sequence derives from a man aged 35 to 55 in good health and CMV-seronegative. The nucleotide sequence reads as follows: TGTGCCAGCAGCCGGACTAGCGGACCCCAGGATACGCAGTATTTT. This translates into CASSRTSGPQDTQYF. Beyond the CDR3, the reference TRBV7-2 and TRBJ2-3 genes provide the residues; the full variable domain reads: GAGVSQSPSNKVTEKGKDVELRCDPISGHTALYWYRQSLGQGLEFLIYFQGNSAPDKSGLPSDRFSAERTGGSVSTLTIQRTQQEDSAVYLCASSRTSGPQDTQYFGPGTRLTVL.